Judged by abundance, the clone carrying this T cell receptor (beta chain) is medium-sized (0.01 to 0.1%). This sample is drawn from a study of T and B cells in COVID-19 patients. TRB rearrangements were amplified by multiplex PCR with BIOMED2 TRB-A/B primers. TCRdb reprocessed the multiplex PCR reads with MiXCR, giving one entry per CDR3 protein. The repertoire holds about 13,000 distinct CDR3 sequences, with roughly 23% as singletons. Blood genomic DNA input for TRB amplification was about 240-550 ng. Sequencing was performed on blood. The TCR was taken from a human donor who had recovered from COVID-19.

The CDR3 loop reads CSVPNPASGSYNEQFF. The DNA of the CDR3 is TGCAGCGTTCCGAACCCAGCTAGCGGTTCCTACAATGAGCAGTTCTTC. The chain links TRBV29-1 to TRBJ2-1; TRBD2 matches at 7 bases. The CDR3 is 16 residues long. The V gene's germline CDR1 is SQVTM and CDR2 ANQGSEA. V lost 5 bases, J lost 1 base, and 11 bases stayed unmatched.